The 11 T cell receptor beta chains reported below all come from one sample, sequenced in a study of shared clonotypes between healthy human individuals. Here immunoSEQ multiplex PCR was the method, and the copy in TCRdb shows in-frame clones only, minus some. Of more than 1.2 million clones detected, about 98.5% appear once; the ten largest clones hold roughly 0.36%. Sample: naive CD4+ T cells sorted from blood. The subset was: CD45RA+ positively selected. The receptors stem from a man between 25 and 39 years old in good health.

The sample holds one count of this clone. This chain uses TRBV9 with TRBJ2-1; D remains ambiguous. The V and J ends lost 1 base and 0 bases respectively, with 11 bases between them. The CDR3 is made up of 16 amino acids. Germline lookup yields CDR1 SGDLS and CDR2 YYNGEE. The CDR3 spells CASSVKDGGSYNEQFF. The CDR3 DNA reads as TGTGCCAGCAGCGTAAAGGACGGTGGCTCCTACAATGAGCAGTTCTTC. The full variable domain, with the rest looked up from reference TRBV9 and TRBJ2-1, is DSGVTQTPKHLITATGQRVTLRCSPRSGDLSVYWYQQSLDQGLQFLIQYYNGEERAKGNILERFSAQQFPDLHSELNLSSLELGDSALYFCASSVKDGGSYNEQFFGPGTRLTVL.

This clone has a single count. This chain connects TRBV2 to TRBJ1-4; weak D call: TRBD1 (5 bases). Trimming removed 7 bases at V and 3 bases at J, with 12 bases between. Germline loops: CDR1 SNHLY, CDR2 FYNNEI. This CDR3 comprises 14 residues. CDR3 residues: CASTPGLSNEKLFF. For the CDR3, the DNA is TGTGCCAGCACACCGGGACTGTCTAATGAAAAACTGTTTTTT. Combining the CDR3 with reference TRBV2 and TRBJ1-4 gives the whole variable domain EPEVTQTPSHQVTQMGQEVILRCVPISNHLYFYWYRQILGQKVEFLVSFYNNEISEKSEIFDDQFSVERPDGSNFTLKIRSTKLEDSAMYFCASTPGLSNEKLFFGSGTQLSVL.

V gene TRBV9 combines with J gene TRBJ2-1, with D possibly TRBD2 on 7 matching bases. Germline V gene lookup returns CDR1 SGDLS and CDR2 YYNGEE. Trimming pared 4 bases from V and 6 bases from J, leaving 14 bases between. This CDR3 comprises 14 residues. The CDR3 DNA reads TGTGCCAGCAGCACCCGTGGGGGGGCCAATGAGCAGTTCTTC. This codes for CASSTRGGANEQFF.

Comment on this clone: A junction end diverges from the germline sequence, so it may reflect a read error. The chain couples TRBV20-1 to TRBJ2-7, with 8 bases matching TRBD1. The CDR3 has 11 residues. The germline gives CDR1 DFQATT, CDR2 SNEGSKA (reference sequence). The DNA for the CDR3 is TGCAGCTGGACAGGGACCTACGAGCAGTGCTTC. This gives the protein CSWTGTYEQCF.

CDR3 region: CASRDGERLGQFF. The CDR3 DNA reads TGTGCCAGCAGGGACGGTGAAAGGTTGGGGCAGTTCTTC. The rearrangement joins TRBV6-6 to TRBJ2-1, with no clear D. The length of the CDR3 is 13 residues. From germline, CDR1 is MNHNY and CDR2 SVGAGI (reference sequence). V was cut by 6 bases and J by 12 bases, with 18 bases left in between.

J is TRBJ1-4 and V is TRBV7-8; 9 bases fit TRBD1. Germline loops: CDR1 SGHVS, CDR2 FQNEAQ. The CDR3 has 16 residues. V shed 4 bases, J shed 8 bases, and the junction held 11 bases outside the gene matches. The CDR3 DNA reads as TGTGCCAGCAGCTCGTACCGGGACAGGGTAGAGGAAAAACTGTTTTTT. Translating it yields CASSSYRDRVEEKLFF. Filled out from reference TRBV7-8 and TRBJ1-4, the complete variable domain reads GAGVSQSPRYKVAKRGQDVALRCDPISGHVSLFWYQQALGQGPEFLTYFQNEAQLDKSGLPSDRFFAERPEGSVSTLKIQRTQQEDSAVYLCASSSYRDRVEEKLFFGSGTQLSVL.

The CDR3 loop reads CASSLGTSGTYEQYF. The CDR3 DNA reads as TGTGCCAGCAGCCTGGGGACTAGCGGGACTTACGAGCAGTACTTC. The chain recombines TRBV16 with TRBJ2-7; 13 bases align to TRBD2. The CDR3 totals 15 residues. Per germline, CDR1 KGHSY and CDR2 FQNENV. Trimming removed 4 bases from V and 4 bases from J; junction bases left unmatched: 4.

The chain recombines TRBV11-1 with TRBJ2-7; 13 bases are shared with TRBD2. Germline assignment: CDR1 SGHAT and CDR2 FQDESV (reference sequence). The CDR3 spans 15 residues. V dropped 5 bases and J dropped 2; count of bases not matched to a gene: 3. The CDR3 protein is CASSDTSGRAYEQYF. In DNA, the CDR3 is TGTGCCAGCAGCGATACTAGCGGGAGGGCCTACGAGCAGTACTTC.

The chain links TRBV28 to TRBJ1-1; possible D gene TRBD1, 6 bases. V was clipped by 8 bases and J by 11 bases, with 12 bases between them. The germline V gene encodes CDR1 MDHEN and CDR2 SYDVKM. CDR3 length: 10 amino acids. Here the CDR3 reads CASARQVAFF. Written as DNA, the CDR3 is TGTGCCAGCGCTCGACAGGTTGCTTTCTTT.

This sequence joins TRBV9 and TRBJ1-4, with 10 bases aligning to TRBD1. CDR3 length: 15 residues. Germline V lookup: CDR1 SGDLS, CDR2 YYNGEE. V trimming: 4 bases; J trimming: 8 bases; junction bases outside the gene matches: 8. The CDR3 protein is CASSITGTGEEKLFF. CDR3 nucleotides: TGTGCCAGCAGCATCACCGGGACAGGGGAAGAAAAACTGTTTTTT.

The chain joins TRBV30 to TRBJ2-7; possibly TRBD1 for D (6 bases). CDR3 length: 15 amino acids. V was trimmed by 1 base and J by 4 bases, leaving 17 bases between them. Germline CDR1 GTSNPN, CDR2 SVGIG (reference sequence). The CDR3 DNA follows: TGTGCCTGGAGTGGGGACAAGGGATTAGCGTACGAGCAGTACTTC. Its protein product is CAWSGDKGLAYEQYF. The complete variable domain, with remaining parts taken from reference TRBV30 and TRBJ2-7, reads SQTIHQWPATLVQPVGSPLSLECTVEGTSNPNLYWYRQAAGRGLQLLFYSVGIGQISSEVPQNLSASRPQDRQFILSSKKLLLSDSGFYLCAWSGDKGLAYEQYFGPGTRLTVT.